This T cell receptor beta chain was identified in a study of human T cells and chemical hapten exposure. From whole blood left unfractionated, total RNA was extracted. Germline CDR1 is SNHLY and CDR2 is FYNNEI. Trimming removed 3 bases at V and 6 bases at J, with 6 bases between. The CDR3 runs 11 residues. TCRdb redid the calling of the 5' RACE reads with MiXCR, one entry per CDR3 protein. The sample yields 130,000 or so distinct CDR3 sequences, roughly 4% seen once. V is TRBV2 and J is TRBJ2-7, with D uncertain. The TCR was taken from a female donor in good health. The CDR3 sequence is CASSEGFEQYF. The CDR3 coding sequence is TGTGCCAGCAGTGAGGGTTTCGAGCAGTACTTC.